This is a list of T cell receptor beta chains from one sample in a study of early T cells in non-severe SARS-CoV-2 infection. TCRdb re-called the 5' RACE reads through MiXCR, storing one row per CDR3 protein. The data contain about 33,000 distinct CDR3 sequences, around 5.8% of them seen just once; the ten biggest clones take up 5.3%. Material: whole blood. These receptors were collected from an adult who was a healthcare worker with PCR-confirmed SARS-CoV-2 infection or an uninfected control (not recorded which). Both conserved end residues are part of each CDR3. D genes are given only for firm matches. Clone size reads once, few, many, or a class if the clone is expanded.

j_gene,abundance,d_gene,v_gene,len,CDR3nt,CDR3aa
TRBJ2-1,many,NA,TRBV5-4,16,TGTGCCAGCTTGGACGGTAGTCGCGGGATGCGCCATGAGCAGTTCTTC,CASLDGSRGMRHEQFF
TRBJ2-5,many,TRBD1,TRBV6-6,15,TGTGCCAGCCGTTCCGGGACAGGCAACCAAGAGACCCAGTACTTC,CASRSGTGNQETQYF
TRBJ2-1,many,TRBD1,TRBV29-1,12,TGCAGCGTTGAGCTGTGGGGGACAGTGCAGTTCTTC,CSVELWGTVQFF
TRBJ2-5,many,NA,TRBV12-3/TRBV12-4,13,TGTGCCAGCAGTTTTGGCTATCAAGAGACCCAGTACTTC,CASSFGYQETQYF
TRBJ1-5,few,NA,TRBV12-3/TRBV12-4,12,TGTGCCAGCAGCCAACAGGGCGCGCCCCAGCATTTT,CASSQQGAPQHF
TRBJ1-5,many,NA,TRBV5-8,17,TGTGCCAGCAGCTCGGTGACAGGCCAGACTAGCAATCAGCCCCAGCATTTT,CASSSVTGQTSNQPQHF
TRBJ2-1,few,TRBD1,TRBV28,14,TGTGCCAGCAGTTTAGGACAGGCTAACAATGAGCAGTTCTTC,CASSLGQANNEQFF
TRBJ2-1,many,TRBD2,TRBV7-2,18,TGTGCCAGCAGCCGCCCGACTAGCGGGAGGGCCAGGGGTGGTGAGCAGTTCTTC,CASSRPTSGRARGGEQFF
TRBJ2-1,many,NA,TRBV12-3/TRBV12-4,20,TGTGCCAGCAGTTTTAAAATGAGTTCTCTGGGGGCGGCTGACTACAATGAGCAGTTCTTC,CASSFKMSSLGAADYNEQFF
TRBJ2-1,many,NA,TRBV6-2/TRBV6-3,14,TGTGCCAGCAGTCGACATCTCTCCTACAATGAGCAGTTCTTC,CASSRHLSYNEQFF
TRBJ1-2,many,TRBD1,TRBV5-1,13,TGCGCCAGCAGCGTCGGGACAGCCTATGGCTACACCTTC,CASSVGTAYGYTF
TRBJ1-2,many,NA,TRBV20-1,17,TGCAGTGCTAGAGAACCCTCTGGGGGCGGGCCTGGCTATGGCCACACCTTC,CSAREPSGGGPGYGHTF
TRBJ1-2,many,NA,TRBV19,16,TGTGCCAGCTTAGCCCAACGCGCGTCGGACCGTCGACCCTACACCTTC,CASLAQRASDRRPYTF
TRBJ2-3,many,TRBD2,TRBV7-2,15,TGTGCCAGCAGCATAACCGGGACTAGCGCCCGCACGCAGTATTTT,CASSITGTSARTQYF
TRBJ2-7,many,NA,TRBV28,13,TGTGCCAGCAGTTTGGGTCAGCTATACGAGCAGTACTTC,CASSLGQLYEQYF
TRBJ1-4,many,TRBD1,TRBV5-4,16,TGTGCCAGCAGCAGGGACAGGGGCCCGGTCAATGAAAAACTGTTTTTT,CASSRDRGPVNEKLFF
TRBJ2-1,few,NA,TRBV12-3/TRBV12-4,14,TGTGCCAGCAGTCATACAGGGATCTCCAATGAGCAGTTCTTC,CASSHTGISNEQFF
TRBJ2-3,many,TRBD2,TRBV4-3,17,TGCGCCAGCAGCCAAGAAGTTAGGGGACTAGCGGGGAGTACGCAGTATTTT,CASSQEVRGLAGSTQYF
TRBJ1-1,many,NA,TRBV25-1,14,TGTGCCAGCAGTCTCAAGGGAGGGTTCTCTGAAGCTTTCTTT,CASSLKGGFSEAFF
TRBJ2-5,many,TRBD2,TRBV12-3/TRBV12-4,16,TGTGCCAGCAGTCCTCGTCGAGCGGGAGGGGGGGAGACCCAGTACTTC,CASSPRRAGGGETQYF
TRBJ2-5,many,NA,TRBV7-9,15,TGTGCCAGCACTCTACTAGGGACCGGGGGAGAGACCCAGTACTTC,CASTLLGTGGETQYF
TRBJ1-2,many,TRBD1,TRBV12-3/TRBV12-4,15,TGTGCCAGCAGTGATGGACAGGGGACGAACTATGGCTACACCTTC,CASSDGQGTNYGYTF
TRBJ2-6,many,NA,TRBV20-1,16,TGCAGTGGGGTGGGAAGGACGGCTTCTGGGGCCAACGTCCTGACTTTC,CSGVGRTASGANVLTF
TRBJ2-3,many,TRBD2,TRBV4-1,15,TGCGCCAGCAGCCAAGATACTAGCGACACAGATACGCAGTATTTT,CASSQDTSDTDTQYF
TRBJ2-7,many,TRBD2,TRBV20-1,14,TGCAGTGCTAGCGAGACTAGCGGTTCCTACGAGCAGTACTTC,CSASETSGSYEQYF
TRBJ1-1,many,NA,TRBV11-2,13,TGTGCCAGCAGCCCCCCAGGGGACACTGAAGCTTTCTTT,CASSPPGDTEAFF
TRBJ2-2,many,NA,TRBV29-1,12,TGCAGCGTTGCTCTCCCTGGCGGGGAGCTGTTTTTT,CSVALPGGELFF
TRBJ1-3,many,NA,TRBV25-1,15,TGTGCCAGCAGTGAATGGGGGACGGGTGGAAACACCATATATTTT,CASSEWGTGGNTIYF
TRBJ2-1,many,NA,TRBV11-3,14,TGTGCCAGCAGCTTAGGCGGGAACTACAATGAGCAGTTCTTC,CASSLGGNYNEQFF
TRBJ1-1,many,NA,TRBV11-2,14,TGTGCCAGCAGCTTAGATCACAGGAACACTGAAGCTTTCTTT,CASSLDHRNTEAFF
TRBJ2-2,many,TRBD1,TRBV14,17,TGTGCCAGCAGCCATTTGATACAGGGGGTTAACACCGGGGAGCTGTTTTTT,CASSHLIQGVNTGELFF